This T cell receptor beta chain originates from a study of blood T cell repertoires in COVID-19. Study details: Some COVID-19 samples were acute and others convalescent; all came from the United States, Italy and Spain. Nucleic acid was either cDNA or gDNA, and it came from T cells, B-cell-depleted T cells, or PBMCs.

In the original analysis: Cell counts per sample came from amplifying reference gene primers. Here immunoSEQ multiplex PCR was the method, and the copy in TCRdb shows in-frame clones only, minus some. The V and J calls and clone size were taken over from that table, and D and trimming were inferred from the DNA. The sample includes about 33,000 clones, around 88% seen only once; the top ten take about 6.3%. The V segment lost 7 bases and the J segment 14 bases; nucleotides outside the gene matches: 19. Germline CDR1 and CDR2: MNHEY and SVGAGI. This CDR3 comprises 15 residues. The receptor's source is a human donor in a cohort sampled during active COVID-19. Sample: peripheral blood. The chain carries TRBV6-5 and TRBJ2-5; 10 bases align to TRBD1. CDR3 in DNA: TGTGCCAGCACCAAAAGTGGGACAGGGGCCTCCCGGTTCTACTTC. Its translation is CASTKSGTGASRFYF.